Sequencing of this T cell receptor delta chain was carried out in a study of gamma-delta T cells after stem cell transplantation. TCRdb re-analyzed the RT-PCR reads via CATT. This table holds under 2,000 delta-chain clones, around 13% found once. Germline lookup yields CDR1 GEAIGNYY and CDR2 EKD. After removal of 4 bases from V and 0 bases from J, the junction contained 14 bases not matched to a gene. This CDR3 comprises 18 residues. V usage is TRDV2 and J usage is TRDJ1, with TRDD3 matching 9 bases. Germline matching of the DNA provided the J gene here, since TCRdb leaves it blank. The sample comprised gamma-delta T cells. This sequence originates from a human donor. It is not recorded whose cells these are; they may come from a transplant donor. The CDR3 sequence is CACERRLLGDAYTDKLIF. DNA of the CDR3: TGTGCCTGTGAGCGCCGATTACTGGGGGACGCCTACACCGATAAACTCATCTTT.